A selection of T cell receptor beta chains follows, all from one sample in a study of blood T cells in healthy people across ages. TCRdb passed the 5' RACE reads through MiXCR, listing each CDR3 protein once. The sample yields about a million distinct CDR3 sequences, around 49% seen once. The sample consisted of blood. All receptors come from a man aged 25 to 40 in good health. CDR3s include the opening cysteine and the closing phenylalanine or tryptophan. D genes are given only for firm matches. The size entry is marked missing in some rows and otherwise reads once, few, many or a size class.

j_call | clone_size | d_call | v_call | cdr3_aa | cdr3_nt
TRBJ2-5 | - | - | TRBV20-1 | CSAPTIQETQYF | TGCAGTGCTCCGACTATCCAAGAGACCCAGTACTTC
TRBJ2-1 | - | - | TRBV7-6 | CASSLLTYNEQFF | TGTGCCAGCAGCTTACTCACCTACAATGAGCAGTTCTTC
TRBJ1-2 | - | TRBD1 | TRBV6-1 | CASSDEGQGAHGYTF | TGTGCCAGCAGTGACGAGGGACAGGGGGCACATGGCTACACCTTC
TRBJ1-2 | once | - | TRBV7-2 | CASSLEPQADYGYTF | TGTGCCAGCAGCTTAGAGCCGCAGGCTGACTATGGCTACACCTTC
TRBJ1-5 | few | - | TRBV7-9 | CASSLWGTDQPQHF | TGTGCCAGCAGCTTATGGGGCACTGATCAGCCCCAGCATTTT
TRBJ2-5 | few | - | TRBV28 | CASSREMDDKETQYF | TGTGCCAGCAGCCGTGAAATGGATGATAAAGAGACCCAGTACTTC
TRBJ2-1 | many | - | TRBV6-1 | CASSEGEVGEQFF | TGTGCCAGCAGTGAAGGGGAAGTTGGCGAGCAGTTCTTC
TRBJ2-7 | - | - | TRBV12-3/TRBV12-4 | CASSLVGVAYEQYF | TGTGCCAGCAGTTTAGTCGGGGTTGCCTACGAGCAGTACTTC
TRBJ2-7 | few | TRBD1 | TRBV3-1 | CASSSDWTGAYEQYF | TGTGCCAGCAGCAGCGATTGGACAGGGGCCTACGAGCAGTACTTC
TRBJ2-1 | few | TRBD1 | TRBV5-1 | CASREGTGLYNEQFF | TGCGCCAGCAGGGAGGGGACAGGGCTTTACAATGAGCAGTTCTTC
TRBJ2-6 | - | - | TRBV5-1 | CACSLESAGANVLTF | TGCGCCTGCAGCTTGGAGTCAGCGGGGGCCAACGTCCTGACTTTC
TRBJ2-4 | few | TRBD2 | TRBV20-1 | CSAGFSGRENIQYF | TGCAGTGCTGGATTCTCAGGGAGGGAGAACATTCAGTACTTC
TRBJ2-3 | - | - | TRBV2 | CASSLFSRGDTQYF | TGTGCCAGCAGTCTATTTTCACGGGGTGATACGCAGTATTTT
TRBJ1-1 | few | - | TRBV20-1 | CSASNTVNTEAFF | TGCAGTGCTAGTAACACGGTGAACACTGAAGCTTTCTTT
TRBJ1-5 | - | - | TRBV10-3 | CAISEGYSNQPQHF | TGTGCCATCAGTGAGGGCTATAGCAATCAGCCCCAGCATTTT
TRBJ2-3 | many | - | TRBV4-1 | CASSQPLGVGLFTDTQYF | TGCGCCAGCAGCCAACCCTTAGGTGTTGGACTATTCACAGATACGCAGTATTTT
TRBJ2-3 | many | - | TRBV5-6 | CASSRGHVRTDTQYF | TGTGCCAGCAGCCGCGGACATGTACGCACAGATACGCAGTATTTT
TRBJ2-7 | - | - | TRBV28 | CASSNSWSYEQYF | TGTGCCAGCAGTAACAGTTGGTCCTACGAGCAGTACTTC
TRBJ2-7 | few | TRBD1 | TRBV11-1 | CASSSYATGTGGYEQYF | TGTGCCAGCAGCTCCTACGCTACGGGGACAGGGGGCTACGAGCAGTACTTC
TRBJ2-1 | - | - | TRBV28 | CASNLGGIQEQFF | TGTGCCAGCAACCTGGGGGGTATACAAGAGCAGTTCTTC
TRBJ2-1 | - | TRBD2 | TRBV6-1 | CASRETLAGARAEQFF | TGTGCCAGCAGGGAGACGTTAGCGGGGGCTAGGGCTGAGCAGTTCTTC
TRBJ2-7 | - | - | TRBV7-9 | CASSLPLGSSGYEQYF | TGTGCCAGCAGTTTACCTCTTGGGAGTTCCGGGTACGAGCAGTACTTC
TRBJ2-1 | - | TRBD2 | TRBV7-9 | CASSLSGGRSNEQFF | TGTGCCAGCAGCCTTAGCGGGGGCCGTTCTAATGAGCAGTTCTTC
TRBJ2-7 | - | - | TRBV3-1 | CASSSRSGGLGKQYF | TGTGCCAGCAGTTCCCGGTCGGGGGGCCTCGGGAAGCAGTACTTC
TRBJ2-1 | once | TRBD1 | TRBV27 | CASSFGQGQETQFF | TGTGCCAGCAGTTTCGGACAGGGGCAAGAGACCCAGTTCTTC
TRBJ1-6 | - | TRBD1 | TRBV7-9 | CVSNVDRVDNSPLHF | TGTGTCAGCAACGTAGACAGGGTGGATAATTCACCCCTCCACTTT
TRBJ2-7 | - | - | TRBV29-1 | CSVQGQQGSYEQYF | TGCAGCGTGCAGGGGCAACAAGGCTCCTACGAGCAGTACTTC
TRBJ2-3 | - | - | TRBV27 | CASTDPTSADTQYF | TGTGCCAGCACCGACCCGACAAGTGCGGATACGCAGTATTTT
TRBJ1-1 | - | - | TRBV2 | CAFNEMNTEAFF | TGTGCCTTTAACGAGATGAACACTGAAGCTTTCTTT
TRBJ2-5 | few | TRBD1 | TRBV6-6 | CASSQATGVRRETQYF | TGTGCCAGCAGCCAAGCTACAGGGGTTCGTCGGGAGACCCAGTACTTC
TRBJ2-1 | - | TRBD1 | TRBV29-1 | CSVPGQGRDEQFF | TGCAGCGTCCCGGGACAGGGTAGGGATGAGCAGTTCTTC
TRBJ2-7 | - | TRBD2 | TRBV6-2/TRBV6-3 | CASSYRRTSGYEQYF | TGTGCCAGCAGTTACCGCCGGACTAGCGGCTACGAGCAGTACTTC
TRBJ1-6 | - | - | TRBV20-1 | CSARTGWASYNSPLHF | TGCAGTGCTAGAACCGGCTGGGCCTCCTATAATTCACCCCTCCACTTT
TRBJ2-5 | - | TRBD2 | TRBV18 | CASSPAAGTSGEETQYF | TGTGCCAGCTCACCAGCGGCCGGGACTAGCGGCGAAGAGACCCAGTACTTC
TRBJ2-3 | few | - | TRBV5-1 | CASTAGAAGTDTQYF | TGCGCCAGCACGGCGGGGGCCGCTGGGACAGATACGCAGTATTTT
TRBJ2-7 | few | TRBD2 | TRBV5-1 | CASSTGLAGGYEQYF | TGCGCCAGCAGCACCGGACTAGCGGGGGGCTACGAGCAGTACTTC
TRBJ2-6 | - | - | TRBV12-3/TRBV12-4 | CASSLGAGSGANVLTF | TGTGCCAGCAGTTTAGGTGCAGGGTCTGGGGCCAACGTCCTGACTTTC
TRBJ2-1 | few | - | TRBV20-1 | CSAKRAPGNEQFF | TGCAGTGCTAAGAGGGCACCCGGTAATGAGCAGTTCTTC
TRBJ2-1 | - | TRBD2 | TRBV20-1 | CSALTAGVSYNEQFF | TGCAGTGCTCTCACAGCGGGGGTTTCCTACAATGAGCAGTTCTTC
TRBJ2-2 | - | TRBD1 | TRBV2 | CASSGQGANTGELFF | TGTGCCAGCAGTGGACAGGGGGCGAACACCGGGGAGCTGTTTTTT
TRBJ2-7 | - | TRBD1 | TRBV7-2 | CASSFKGEGAQYEQYF | TGTGCCAGCAGCTTTAAGGGAGAGGGGGCGCAATACGAGCAGTACTTC
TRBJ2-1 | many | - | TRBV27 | CASSLTGWNQFF | TGTGCCAGCAGTTTAACAGGGTGGAATCAGTTCTTC
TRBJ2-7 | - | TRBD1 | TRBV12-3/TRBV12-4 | CASSFRTGGNEQYF | TGTGCCAGCAGTTTTCGGACAGGGGGCAACGAGCAGTACTTC
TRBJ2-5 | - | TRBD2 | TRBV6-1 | CASSGRGVPQETQYF | TGTGCCAGCAGTGGCCGGGGGGTACCCCAAGAGACCCAGTACTTC
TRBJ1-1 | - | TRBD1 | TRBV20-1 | CSARKTGGSEAFF | TGCAGTGCTCGCAAGACAGGGGGTTCTGAAGCTTTCTTT
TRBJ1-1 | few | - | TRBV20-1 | CSARAQMGPEAFF | TGCAGTGCTAGAGCACAGATGGGTCCTGAAGCTTTCTTT
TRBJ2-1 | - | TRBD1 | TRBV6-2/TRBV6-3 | CASRRGQESYNEQFF | TGTGCCAGCAGGAGAGGACAGGAATCCTACAATGAGCAGTTCTTC
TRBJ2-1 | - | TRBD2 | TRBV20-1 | CSASGLAGSYNEQFF | TGCAGTGCCTCGGGACTAGCGGGGAGTTACAATGAGCAGTTCTTC